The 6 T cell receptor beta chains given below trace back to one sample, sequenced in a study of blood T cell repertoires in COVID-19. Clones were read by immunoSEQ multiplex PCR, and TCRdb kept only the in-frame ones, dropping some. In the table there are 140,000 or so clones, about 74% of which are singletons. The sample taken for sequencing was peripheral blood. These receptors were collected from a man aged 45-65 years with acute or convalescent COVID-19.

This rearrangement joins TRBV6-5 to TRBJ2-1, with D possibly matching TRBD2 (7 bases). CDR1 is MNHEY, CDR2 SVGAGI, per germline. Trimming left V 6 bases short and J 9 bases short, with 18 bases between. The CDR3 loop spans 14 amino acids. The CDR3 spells CASRWGGPTSEQFF. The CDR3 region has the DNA TGTGCCAGCAGGTGGGGGGGGCCCACGTCTGAGCAGTTCTTC.

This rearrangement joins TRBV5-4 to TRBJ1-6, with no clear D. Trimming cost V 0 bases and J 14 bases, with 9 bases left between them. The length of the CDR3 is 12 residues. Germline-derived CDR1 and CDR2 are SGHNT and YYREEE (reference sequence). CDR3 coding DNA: TGTGCCAGCAGCTTGGACACCTTGGCCCTCCACTTT. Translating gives CASSLDTLALHF.

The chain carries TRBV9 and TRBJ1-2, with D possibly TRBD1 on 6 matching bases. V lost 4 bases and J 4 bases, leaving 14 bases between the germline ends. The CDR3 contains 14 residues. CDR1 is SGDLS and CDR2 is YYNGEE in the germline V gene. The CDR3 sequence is CASSLQTGPYGYTF. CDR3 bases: TGTGCCAGCAGCCTCCAAACAGGGCCCTATGGCTACACCTTC.

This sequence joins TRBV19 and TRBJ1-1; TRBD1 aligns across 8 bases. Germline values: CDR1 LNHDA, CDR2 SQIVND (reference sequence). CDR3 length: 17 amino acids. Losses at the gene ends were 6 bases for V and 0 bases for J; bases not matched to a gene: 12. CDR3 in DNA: TGTGCCAGTAGCAACCGGGACAGGACGTCGCTGAACACTGAAGCTTTCTTT. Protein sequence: CASSNRDRTSLNTEAFF.

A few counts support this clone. The CDR3 reads CAWSTSGNQPQHF. Written as DNA, the CDR3 is TGTGCCTGGAGTACCTCGGGGAATCAGCCCCAGCATTTT. The chain is built from TRBV30 and TRBJ1-5; D is unclear. Germline CDR1 GTSNPN, CDR2 SVGIG (reference sequence). There are 13 residues in the CDR3. V dropped 2 bases and J dropped 4 bases, with 9 bases sitting between them.

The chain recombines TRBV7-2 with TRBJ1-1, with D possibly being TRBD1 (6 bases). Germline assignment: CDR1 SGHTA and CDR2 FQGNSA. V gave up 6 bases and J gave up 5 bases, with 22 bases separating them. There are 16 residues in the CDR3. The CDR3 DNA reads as TGTGCCAGCAGAGATCGCGGGGGCGCCTCGGGTACTGAAGCTTTCTTT. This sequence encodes CASRDRGGASGTEAFF.